Listed here are 4 T cell receptor beta chains from one sample, sequenced in a study of T cell repertoires in cytomegalovirus infection. No antigens are known for them. TCRdb ran MiXCR on the reads and lists one entry per CDR3 protein. The sample has hundreds of thousands of distinct CDR3 sequences, approximately 33% seen once. The starting material was cultured PBMCs, obtained from culture after CMV antigen stimulation. Receptor source: a human donor in good health (CMV status not recorded). Some clones in this sample may be carry-over from other donors' samples.

This clonotype came up a few times. The chain joins TRBV11-2 to TRBJ1-1; D possibly corresponds to TRBD1 (5 bases). V was pared by 5 bases and J by 2 bases, with 18 bases between. Per the germline V gene, CDR1 is SGHAT and CDR2 is FQNNGV. The CDR3 spans 16 residues. CDR3 sequence reads: CASSRLEGSINTEAFF. The DNA for the CDR3 is TGTGCCAGCAGCCGTCTAGAGGGGAGTATTAACACTGAAGCTTTCTTT.

The chain links TRBV6-2 or TRBV6-3 to TRBJ2-1, with a tentative D call TRBD2 (6 bases). Germline V gene data show CDR1 as MNHEY and CDR2 as SVGEGT. The CDR3 is made up of 13 amino acids. With 0 bases removed from V and 15 bases from J, the gap between germline ends came to 15 bases. Here the CDR3 DNA reads TGTGCCAGCAGTTACTCGGGGACTTCTTTTCGGTTCTTC. Translating gives CASSYSGTSFRFF.

Only a few counts were recorded for this clonotype. The chain has TRBV19 and TRBJ2-3; D perhaps matches TRBD2 (5 bases). From germline, CDR1 is LNHDA and CDR2 SQIVND (reference sequence). V was cut by 4 bases and J by 6 bases, with 14 bases left in between. The CDR3 totals 14 residues. Here the CDR3 DNA reads TGTGCCAGTAGTAACGGCGGAGGCTGGGATACGCAGTATTTT. Translation: CASSNGGGWDTQYF.

This chain links TRBV19 with TRBJ2-7; D is perhaps TRBD2 (5 bases). Germline CDR1 reads LNHDA; CDR2 reads SQIVND (reference sequence). Between the trimmed V and J ends, which lost 5 bases and 2 bases, there was a span of 13 bases. CDR3 length: 14 amino acids. Here the CDR3 DNA reads TGTGCCAGTAGTTCCGGACTGGACGCCTACGAGCAGTACTTC. It is translated as CASSSGLDAYEQYF.